The 29 T cell receptor beta chains presented below share a single source sample, sequenced in a study of T cell changes during pregnancy in multiple sclerosis. The data were produced by immunoSEQ multiplex PCR, yet TCRdb's version contains in-frame clones alone and is incomplete. The table records some 55,000 clones, 75% to 95% of them present only once. The sequencing here drew on peripheral blood, taken after pregnancy. The receptors shown here come from a female donor in good health, enrolled as a control in a pregnancy study.

The rearrangement uses TRBV4-3 and TRBJ2-1, with a tentative D call TRBD2 (6 bases). V was shortened by 1 base and J by 3 bases, with 16 bases between the two germline ends. CDR3 size: 17 residues. From germline, CDR1 is LGHNA and CDR2 YSLEER. CDR3: CASSQVGRELIYNEQFF. CDR3 in DNA: TGCGCCAGCAGCCAAGTTGGTCGGGAGTTGATCTACAATGAGCAGTTCTTC.

V usage is TRBV28 and J usage is TRBJ2-7, with TRBD2 matching over 7 bases. The length of the CDR3 is 15 residues. Trimming at V came to 10 bases and at J to 1 base, leaving 13 bases not matched to a gene. Germline lookup yields CDR1 MDHEN and CDR2 SYDVKM. The CDR3 bases are TGTGCCACTTCTGGCGGGGGATGGGTATCCTACGAGCAGTACTTC. Its translation: CATSGGGWVSYEQYF.

The DNA of the CDR3 is TGTGCCAGCAGCTTAGAGCCACAGGGGGCTGTTGGCTACACCTTC. It translates to CASSLEPQGAVGYTF. The rearrangement links TRBV7-2 to TRBJ1-2, with 9 bases matching TRBD1. Unmatched junction bases numbered 7, after V lost 1 base and J lost 7 bases. The germline V gene has CDR1 SGHTA and CDR2 FQGNSA. This CDR3 contains 15 residues.

This clone showed up just once. The chain employs TRBV30 and TRBJ2-3; 12 nucleotides align to TRBD2. Germline CDR1 and CDR2: GTSNPN and SVGIG (reference sequence). This CDR3 spans 15 amino acids. V shed 5 bases, J shed 6 bases, and the junction held 9 bases outside the gene matches. CDR3 nucleotide sequence: TGTGCCTGGGACCGACTAGCGGGAGATGCTGATACGCAGTATTTT. It codes for CAWDRLAGDADTQYF.

This clone came up once. The chain joins TRBV27 to TRBJ1-1; D is unresolved. Trimming took 4 bases from V and 1 from J, leaving 7 bases between them. Per germline, CDR1 MNHEY and CDR2 SMNVEV (reference sequence). The CDR3 runs 13 residues. CDR3 sequence: CASSYSPNTEAFF. CDR3 bases: TGTGCCAGCAGTTACTCGCCGAACACTGAAGCTTTCTTT.

This clone came up a few times. The rearrangement links TRBV14 to TRBJ1-2; D remains unclear. The V and J ends lost 2 bases and 2 bases respectively, with 3 bases between them. Germline CDR1 SGHDN, CDR2 FVKESK. This CDR3 is 12 amino acids long. The CDR3: CASSQQNYGYTF. In DNA form, the CDR3 reads TGTGCCAGCAGCCAACAGAACTATGGCTACACCTTC.

The rearrangement uses TRBV6-4 and TRBJ2-6; 7 bases map to TRBD1. V gave up 8 bases and J gave up 4 bases; unmatched junction bases: 5. Per germline, CDR1 MRHNA and CDR2 SNTAGT. The CDR3 length is 14 residues. The CDR3 coding sequence is TGTGCCAGCTCGGGACAGACAGGGGCCAACGTCCTGACTTTC. Translation gives CASSGQTGANVLTF.

Here the CDR3 DNA reads TGTGCCAGCAGACGCGGACAGATGAACACTGAAGCTTTCTTT. Translating it yields CASRRGQMNTEAFF. The chain recombines TRBV6-5 with TRBJ1-1, with a possible D match to TRBD1 (6 bases). Germline V gene lookup returns CDR1 MNHEY and CDR2 SVGAGI. The CDR3 is 14 residues long. Trimming took 6 bases from V and 0 from J, leaving 11 bases between them.

The chain links TRBV6-5 to TRBJ2-7, with a weak D call TRBD2 (5 bases). The V end lost 9 bases, the J end lost 0 bases, and 12 bases lay between the germline ends. Germline V gene lookup returns CDR1 MNHEY and CDR2 SVGAGI. The CDR3 runs to 13 residues. CDR3 nucleotide sequence: TGTGCCAGGGAGGACGGAAGCTCCTACGAGCAGTACTTC. This encodes CAREDGSSYEQYF.

V is TRBV15 and J is TRBJ1-3, with no clear D. This CDR3 spans 11 amino acids. CDR1 is LNHNV, CDR2 YYDKDF, per germline (reference sequence). V was shortened by 5 bases and J by 4 bases, with 3 bases between the two germline ends. Written as DNA, the CDR3 is TGTGCCACCAGCCCGGGAAACACCATATATTTT. This sequence encodes CATSPGNTIYF.

This clone showed up just once. The V call is TRBV28, the J call TRBJ2-1, with D perhaps matching TRBD1 (5 bases). This CDR3 is 15 amino acids long. Trimming took 5 bases from V and 1 from J, leaving 12 bases between them. Germline lookup yields CDR1 MDHEN and CDR2 SYDVKM. CDR3 sequence reads: CASSGARGSYNEQFF. The CDR3 DNA reads as TGTGCCAGCAGTGGGGCTAGAGGTTCCTACAATGAGCAGTTCTTC.

This clone has only a few counts. CDR3 DNA sequence: TGTGCCAGTAGTTCAGCGGGTTGGTGGCCCCAGCATTTT. Amino acid sequence: CASSSAGWWPQHF. The V gene is TRBV19, the J gene TRBJ1-5; no clear D gene. Germline assignment: CDR1 LNHDA and CDR2 SQIVND (reference sequence). V was shortened by 5 bases and J by 9 bases, with 14 bases between the two germline ends. The length of the CDR3 is 13 residues.

This sequence joins TRBV10-1 and TRBJ2-1, with TRBD2 identical over 11 bases. After removal of 8 bases from V and 5 bases from J, the junction contained 2 bases not matched to a gene. The germline V gene encodes CDR1 WNHNN and CDR2 SYGVQD (reference sequence). The CDR3 runs to 13 residues. The CDR3 protein is CASGTSGNNEQFF. Here the CDR3 DNA reads TGCGCCAGCGGGACTAGCGGCAACAATGAGCAGTTCTTC.

The chain combines TRBV7-2 with TRBJ1-3; TRBD1 aligns across 8 bases. J gave up 2 bases and V 4 bases, and 10 bases lay outside the gene matches. The CDR3 runs 17 residues. Per the germline V gene, CDR1 is SGHTA and CDR2 is FQGNSA. The CDR3 nucleotides are TGTGCCAGCAGCTCCACGCCCGGACAGGGCCCTGGAAACACCATATATTTT. Encoded protein: CASSSTPGQGPGNTIYF. The entire variable domain, with the rest obtained from reference TRBV7-2 and TRBJ1-3, is as follows: GAGVSQSPSNKVTEKGKDVELRCDPISGHTALYWYRQSLGQGLEFLIYFQGNSAPDKSGLPSDRFSAERTGGSVSTLTIQRTQQEDSAVYLCASSSTPGQGPGNTIYFGEGSWLTVV.

This rearrangement joins TRBV7-2 to TRBJ2-7; tentatively, D is TRBD2 (5 bases). Between the trimmed V and J ends, which lost 1 base and 3 bases, there was a span of 19 bases. The CDR3 runs 17 residues. Germline CDR1 SGHTA, CDR2 FQGNSA. The chain's CDR3 is CASSLVSGSTSSYEQYF. The CDR3 DNA reads TGTGCCAGCAGCTTAGTAAGCGGTTCAACTTCGAGCTACGAGCAGTACTTC.

CDR3 bases: TGCGCCAGCAGGAAAGGGGGTTATAGCAATCAGCCCCAGCATTTT. Translation: CASRKGGYSNQPQHF. The rearrangement links TRBV10-1 to TRBJ1-5, with D maybe TRBD1 (6 bases). CDR3 size: 15 residues. Trimming took 6 bases from V and 0 from J, leaving 12 bases between them. From germline, CDR1 is WNHNN and CDR2 SYGVQD (reference sequence).

In its sample, this clone was seen a few times. This chain links TRBV7-9 with TRBJ1-1; 7 bases fit TRBD1. CDR3 length: 14 residues. In germline, CDR1 is SEHNR, CDR2 FQNEAQ (reference sequence). J was trimmed by 11 bases and V by 5 bases; bases with no gene match: 14. The CDR3 reads CASSTGAGGGIAFF. In DNA, the CDR3 is TGTGCCAGCAGCACCGGGGCAGGGGGTGGGATCGCTTTCTTT.

The CDR3 DNA reads as TGTGCCAGCAGCTTAGCGCAGGGCGCTGAAGCTTTCTTT. Translated, it gives CASSLAQGAEAFF. V usage is TRBV7-9 and J usage is TRBJ1-1; possibly TRBD1 for D (5 bases). With 0 bases removed from V and 6 bases from J, the gap between germline ends came to 8 bases. The CDR3 contains 13 residues. CDR1 is SEHNR and CDR2 is FQNEAQ in the germline V gene (reference sequence).

CDR3 coding DNA: TGTGCCAGCAGCTCCCGGGGGGGGTTCGTCAACTATAATTCACCCCTCCACTTT. Translated, it gives CASSSRGGFVNYNSPLHF. This rearrangement joins TRBV11-2 to TRBJ1-6, with D possibly being TRBD1 (5 bases). Germline CDR1 and CDR2: SGHAT and FQNNGV. Trimming left V 4 bases short and J 3 bases short, with 19 bases between. The CDR3 has 18 amino acids.

The genes are TRBV19 and TRBJ1-1; weak D call: TRBD1 (5 bases). The CDR3 extends over 10 amino acids. Germline lookup yields CDR1 LNHDA and CDR2 SQIVND (reference sequence). The V end was cut by 10 bases, the J end by 8 bases, with 11 bases between. CDR3 residues: CANLRQEAFF. CDR3 in DNA: TGTGCCAACCTCCGACAGGAAGCTTTCTTT.

A few counts support this clone. The chain recombines TRBV27 with TRBJ1-1, with D possibly TRBD1 on 6 matching bases. Trimming stripped 6 bases from V and 7 bases from J, with 15 bases between. This CDR3 has 13 amino acids. The V gene's germline CDR1 is MNHEY and CDR2 SMNVEV (reference sequence). DNA of the CDR3: TGTGCCAGCAGGCCACAGGGTCCCAATGAAGCTTTCTTT. It specifies CASRPQGPNEAFF.

The genes are TRBV6-5 and TRBJ1-3; TRBD1 matches 8 bases. This CDR3 has 15 amino acids. Looked up from germline, CDR1 is MNHEY and CDR2 is SVGAGI. The ends lost 6 bases at V and 6 bases at J; junction bases unmatched: 10. CDR3 protein: CASSRDDRGENTIYF. The CDR3 DNA reads TGTGCCAGCAGCCGAGACGACAGGGGCGAAAACACCATATATTTT.

This chain connects TRBV7-2 to TRBJ1-2; possible D gene TRBD1, 5 bases. Germline CDR1 reads SGHTA; CDR2 reads FQGNSA. V was trimmed by 5 bases and J by 6 bases, leaving 22 bases between them. This CDR3 spans 16 amino acids. The CDR3 DNA reads TGTGCCAGCAGCCGACTCAGGGCCCAGGAAGGGGATGGCTACACCTTC. It translates to CASSRLRAQEGDGYTF.

The genes are TRBV27 and TRBJ2-2; TRBD2 aligns across 9 bases. Looked up from germline, CDR1 is MNHEY and CDR2 is SMNVEV (reference sequence). Trimming cost V 11 bases and J 2 bases; bases outside gene matches: 9. CDR3 length: 15 residues. The CDR3 reads CAAKGLASNTGELFF. CDR3 DNA: TGTGCCGCTAAAGGACTAGCGAGTAACACCGGGGAGCTGTTTTTT.

For the CDR3, the DNA is TGTGCCAGCAGCCACCCGGGACAGATATACGAGCAGTACTTC. Protein: CASSHPGQIYEQYF. V usage is TRBV27 and J usage is TRBJ2-5; 7 positions agree with TRBD1. The J call is doubtful: the DNA matches TRBJ2-7 better. This CDR3 is built from 14 residues. Germline CDR1 MNHEY, CDR2 SMNVEV (reference sequence).

V gene TRBV4-3 combines with J gene TRBJ2-3; TRBD1 aligns across 7 bases. Germline lookup yields CDR1 LGHNA and CDR2 YSLEER. The CDR3 has 13 amino acids. The junction had 2 bases not matched to a gene; V was cut back by 4 bases and J by 4 bases. CDR3 nucleotide sequence: TGCGCCAGCAGCCGGGGACAGCCAGATACGCAGTATTTT. Translation: CASSRGQPDTQYF.

The genes are TRBV7-9 and TRBJ1-5; TRBD1 might be the D (6 bases). The CDR3 loop spans 19 amino acids. Trimming removed 5 bases from V and 2 bases from J, with 25 bases in between. Germline V CDR1 and CDR2: SEHNR, FQNEAQ (reference sequence). Here the CDR3 reads CASSHHSGTSYVRNQPQHF. The CDR3 DNA reads TGTGCCAGCAGCCATCACTCCGGGACATCGTATGTTCGCAATCAGCCCCAGCATTTT.

This clone came up once. The chain is built from TRBV27 and TRBJ1-3; no definite D call. The CDR3 contains 14 residues. Germline lookup yields CDR1 MNHEY and CDR2 SMNVEV (reference sequence). V was shortened by 3 bases and J by 4 bases, with 10 bases between the two germline ends. CDR3 in amino acids: CASSFRSRGNTIYF. CDR3 coding DNA: TGTGCCAGCAGTTTCAGGTCCCGGGGAAACACCATATATTTT.

This sequence joins TRBV4-3 and TRBJ2-7; 7 bases match TRBD1. Germline V gene data show CDR1 as LGHNA and CDR2 as YSLEER. Trimming took 4 bases from V and 9 from J; bases not matched to a gene: 15. The CDR3 consists of 15 residues. The CDR3 DNA follows: TGCGCCAGCAGCCTGGCCGGGACAGCGGCTACTGTGCAGTACTTC. Translation: CASSLAGTAATVQYF.